This T cell receptor beta chain is drawn from a study of blood T cell repertoires in COVID-19. Study-wide context: Whether acute or convalescent, the COVID-19 samples came from the United States, Italy and Spain. From T cells, B-cell-depleted T cells, or PBMCs came the material, which was cDNA or gDNA.

In the original workflow: Estimation of nucleated cell counts relied on the amplification of reference gene primers. Method: immunoSEQ multiplex PCR; TCRdb's copy keeps in-frame clones and lacks some. V and J calls and clone size are as listed in that table; D and trimming were resolved from the DNA. Seen here are some 70,000 clones, 90% observed once, and the top ten hold under 0.65%. While infection was still active, Seattle patients were enrolled and then followed longitudinally. With 3 bases clipped from V and 8 bases from J, the junction kept 5 bases outside the gene matches. Looked up from germline, CDR1 is SGDLS and CDR2 is YYNGEE. This CDR3 has 13 residues.

The sequence was obtained from a middle-aged man with COVID-19, enrolled during active disease. The sequenced material came from peripheral blood. This chain uses TRBV9 with TRBJ2-1; 7 bases align to TRBD2. DNA of the CDR3: TGTGCCAGCAGCGGGCGGACTAGGGATGAGCAGTTCTTC. Translating gives CASSGRTRDEQFF.